The 19 T cell receptor beta chains below all came from one sample that was sequenced in a study of blood T cell repertoires in COVID-19. Some clones are missing from TCRdb's copy, which holds only in-frame ones; the method was immunoSEQ multiplex PCR. The sample consists of about 380,000 clones, more than 80% of them appearing once. The sample was peripheral blood. The origin of the receptors is a man aged 35-49 years with acute or convalescent COVID-19.

The chain combines TRBV7-3 with TRBJ2-2; D gene unclear. The ends were cut back, 7 bases at V and 6 bases at J, with 18 bases in the middle. The CDR3 totals 15 residues. Germline CDR1 SGHTA, CDR2 FQGTGA. The CDR3 here is CASKRETGPAGELFF. The CDR3 bases are TGTGCCAGCAAGCGAGAAACCGGCCCCGCCGGGGAGCTGTTTTTT.

The chain links TRBV29-1 to TRBJ2-5; 13 bases align to TRBD2. The V segment lost 5 bases and the J segment 0 bases; nucleotides outside the gene matches: 6. Germline CDR1 is SQVTM and CDR2 is ANQGSEA. This CDR3 has 16 amino acids. The CDR3 DNA follows: TGCAGCGTTCACGGACTAGCGGGAGAGTACCAAGAGACCCAGTACTTC. This encodes CSVHGLAGEYQETQYF.

This clone appeared once. The chain links TRBV19 to TRBJ2-6, with D maybe TRBD1 (5 bases). Between the trimmed V and J ends, which lost 1 base and 0 bases, there was a span of 19 bases. This CDR3 spans 20 amino acids. The germline gives CDR1 LNHDA, CDR2 SQIVND (reference sequence). CDR3 nucleotides: TGTGCCAGTAGTATAGTAATGTCTAGGACAAGGAGCTCTGGGGCCAACGTCCTGACTTTC. As protein: CASSIVMSRTRSSGANVLTF.

V is TRBV13 and J is TRBJ1-1, with D uncertain. The CDR3 loop spans 13 amino acids. V was clipped by 3 bases and J by 1 base, with 6 bases between them. CDR1 and CDR2 from the germline V gene are PRHDT and FYEKMQ (reference sequence). In DNA form, the CDR3 reads TGTGCCAGCAGCTTCGGGAAGAACACTGAAGCTTTCTTT. This encodes CASSFGKNTEAFF.

About this clone: The junction departs from germline at one end; a sequencing error may be responsible. The chain uses TRBV7-7 and TRBJ2-5; 7 positions match TRBD1. Germline CDR1 is SSHAT and CDR2 is FNYEAQ (reference sequence). CDR3 size: 14 residues. The CDR3 is CASSRPGQQETQYF. The CDR3 coding sequence is TGTGCTAGCAGCCGTCCGGGACAGCAAGAGACCCAGTACTTC.

V and J are TRBV6-2 or TRBV6-3 and TRBJ2-7, with TRBD1 matching over 7 bases. The CDR3 is 14 amino acids. V was clipped by 6 bases and J by 5 bases; unmatched bases: 10. The germline V gene encodes CDR1 MNHEY and CDR2 SVGEGT. CDR3 in DNA: TGTGCCAGCAGCAAGACAGGGCTCACCCACGAGCAGTACTTC. Translating it yields CASSKTGLTHEQYF.

This sequence joins TRBV18 and TRBJ1-1; TRBD1 might be the D (5 bases). In germline, CDR1 is KGHSH, CDR2 LQKENI. Between the trimmed V and J ends, which lost 1 base and 7 bases, there was a span of 13 bases. This CDR3 has 14 residues. The CDR3 coding sequence is TGTGCCAGCTCACCACTCCAAGGGGAGGGTGAAGCTTTCTTT. Encoded protein: CASSPLQGEGEAFF.

V usage is TRBV6-5 and J usage is TRBJ1-3, with 10 bases identical to TRBD1. Germline V lookup: CDR1 MNHEY, CDR2 SVGAGI. V shed 6 bases, J shed 1 base, and the junction held 3 bases outside the gene matches. This CDR3 region has 15 residues. The CDR3 spells CASRGQGFSGNTIYF. In nucleotides, the CDR3 is TGTGCCAGCAGGGGACAGGGGTTTTCTGGAAACACCATATATTTT.

This chain joins TRBV28 and TRBJ2-4, with 8 bases fitting TRBD2. J lost 8 bases, V lost 8 bases, and 20 bases had no gene match. Germline CDR1 is MDHEN and CDR2 is SYDVKM. The CDR3 extends over 17 amino acids. In DNA, the CDR3 is TGTGCCAGCTTACCCGGGGGGGGGCCGAAGGAGGTCGACATTCAGTACTTC. This codes for CASLPGGGPKEVDIQYF.

The V and J genes are TRBV28 and TRBJ1-3, with 10 nucleotides matching TRBD1. Germline CDR1 MDHEN, CDR2 SYDVKM. V lost 8 bases and J lost 6; bases outside the gene matches: 4. This CDR3 is 13 amino acids long. This CDR3 is CASRGQGVNTIYF. The CDR3 nucleotides are TGTGCCAGCCGCGGACAGGGGGTAAACACCATATATTTT.

The rearrangement joins TRBV9 to TRBJ2-1, with a weak D call TRBD2 (6 bases). The CDR3 spans 15 residues. Germline CDR1 is SGDLS and CDR2 is YYNGEE. V was trimmed by 0 bases and J by 4 bases, leaving 11 bases between them. The CDR3 region is CASSVGAGDYNEQFF. The CDR3 coding sequence is TGTGCCAGCAGCGTAGGAGCGGGCGATTACAATGAGCAGTTCTTC.

The V and J genes are TRBV4-2 and TRBJ2-1, with 10 bases fitting TRBD2. Germline V gives CDR1 LGHNA, CDR2 YNFKEQ. This CDR3 is built from 14 residues. V shed 6 bases and J 8 bases; nucleotides not matched to a gene: 7. CDR3 sequence reads: CASRSSGSDHEQFF. For the CDR3, the DNA is TGTGCCAGCAGATCTAGCGGGAGTGACCATGAGCAGTTCTTC.

This chain links TRBV7-9 with TRBJ1-2; D gene unclear. The germline V and J ends were trimmed by 1 base and 4 bases, with 7 bases remaining between them. Per the germline V gene, CDR1 is SEHNR and CDR2 is FQNEAQ (reference sequence). The CDR3 sequence is 13 residues long. This CDR3 is CASSLVGVYGYTF. The DNA for the CDR3 is TGTGCCAGCAGCTTAGTGGGCGTCTATGGCTACACCTTC.

This clone appeared a few times. The chain has TRBV2 and TRBJ2-2; D ambiguous. V dropped 5 bases and J dropped 3 bases, with 7 bases sitting between them. The CDR3 extends over 13 amino acids. CDR1 and CDR2 (germline): SNHLY, FYNNEI. The CDR3 is CASSHTDTGELFF. The CDR3 DNA is TGTGCCAGCAGTCATACAGACACCGGGGAGCTGTTTTTT.

V gene TRBV12-3 or TRBV12-4 combines with J gene TRBJ1-1; D may be TRBD1 (6 bases). CDR3 length: 13 amino acids. V was clipped by 7 bases and J by 3 bases, with 12 bases between them. CDR3 in amino acids: CASTYRADTEAFF. The CDR3 region has the DNA TGTGCCAGCACTTACAGGGCTGACACTGAAGCTTTCTTT.

V usage is TRBV4-3 and J usage is TRBJ2-2, with D tentatively TRBD1 (5 bases). With 1 base removed from V and 3 bases from J, the gap between germline ends came to 12 bases. This CDR3 comprises 16 residues. Germline loops: CDR1 LGHNA, CDR2 YSLEER. Written as DNA, the CDR3 is TGCGCCAGCAGCCAAGGGGTGGGGCCTGACACCGGGGAGCTGTTTTTT. This codes for CASSQGVGPDTGELFF.

The V call is TRBV6-5, the J call TRBJ1-1; weak D call: TRBD1 (5 bases). Germline V gene lookup returns CDR1 MNHEY and CDR2 SVGAGI. CDR3 length: 13 amino acids. Trimming removed 7 bases from V and 3 bases from J, with 12 bases in between. DNA of the CDR3: TGTGCCAGCACCAGGGATTCGGACACTGAAGCTTTCTTT. Its protein is CASTRDSDTEAFF.

This chain links TRBV19 with TRBJ2-1; 7 nucleotides agree with TRBD2. CDR1 is LNHDA and CDR2 is SQIVND in the germline V gene (reference sequence). V shed 0 bases and J 8 bases; nucleotides not matched to a gene: 4. CDR3 length equals 14 residues. The CDR3 sequence is CASSIDVAGYEQFF. The CDR3 bases are TGTGCCAGTAGTATAGATGTAGCGGGCTATGAGCAGTTCTTC.

This chain uses TRBV3-1 (or the pseudogene TRBV3-2) with TRBJ2-1, with 10 nucleotides matching TRBD2. This CDR3 is 14 amino acids long. Germline CDR1 reads LGHDT; CDR2 reads YNNKEL (reference sequence). After removal of 4 bases from V and 15 bases from J, the junction contained 12 bases not matched to a gene. Written as DNA, the CDR3 is TGTGCCAGCAGCCTAGGGACCAGCGGGAGGGCGGCGTTCTTC. Its translation: CASSLGTSGRAAFF.